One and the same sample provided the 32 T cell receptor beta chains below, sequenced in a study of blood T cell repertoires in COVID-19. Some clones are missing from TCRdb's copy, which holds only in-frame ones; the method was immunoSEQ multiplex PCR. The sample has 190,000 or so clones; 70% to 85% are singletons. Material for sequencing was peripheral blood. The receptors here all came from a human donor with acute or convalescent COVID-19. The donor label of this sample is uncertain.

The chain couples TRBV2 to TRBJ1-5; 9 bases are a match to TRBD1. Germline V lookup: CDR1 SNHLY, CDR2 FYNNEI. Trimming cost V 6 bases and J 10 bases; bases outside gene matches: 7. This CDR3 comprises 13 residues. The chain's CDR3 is CASRLQGAGPQHF. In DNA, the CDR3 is TGTGCCAGCAGGCTACAGGGGGCTGGACCCCAGCATTTT.

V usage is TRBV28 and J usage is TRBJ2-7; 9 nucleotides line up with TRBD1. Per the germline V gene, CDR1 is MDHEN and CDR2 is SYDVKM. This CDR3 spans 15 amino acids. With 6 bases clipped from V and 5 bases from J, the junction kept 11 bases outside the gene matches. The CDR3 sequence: CASSQTGTGPHEQYF. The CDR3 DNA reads TGTGCCAGCAGCCAGACCGGGACAGGGCCCCACGAGCAGTACTTC.

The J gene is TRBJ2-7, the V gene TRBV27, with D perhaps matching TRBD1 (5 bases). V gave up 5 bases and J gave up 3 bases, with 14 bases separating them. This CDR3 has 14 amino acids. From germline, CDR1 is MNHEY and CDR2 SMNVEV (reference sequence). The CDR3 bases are TGTGCCAGCAGTAAGCCCGGACAACACTACGAGCAGTACTTC. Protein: CASSKPGQHYEQYF.

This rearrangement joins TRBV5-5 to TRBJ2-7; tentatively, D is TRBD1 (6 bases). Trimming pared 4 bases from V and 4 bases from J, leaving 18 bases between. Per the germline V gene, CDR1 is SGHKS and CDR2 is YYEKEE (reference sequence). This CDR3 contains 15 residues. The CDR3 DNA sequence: TGTGCCAGCAGCCGTGACAGGCCGGCGCTTTACGAGCAGTACTTC. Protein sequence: CASSRDRPALYEQYF. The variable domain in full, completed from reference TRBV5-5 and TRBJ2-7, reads DAGVTQSPTHLIKTRGQQVTLRCSPISGHKSVSWYQQVLGQGPQFIFQYYEKEERGRGNFPDRFSARQFPNYSSELNVNALLLGDSALYLCASSRDRPALYEQYFGPGTRLTVT.

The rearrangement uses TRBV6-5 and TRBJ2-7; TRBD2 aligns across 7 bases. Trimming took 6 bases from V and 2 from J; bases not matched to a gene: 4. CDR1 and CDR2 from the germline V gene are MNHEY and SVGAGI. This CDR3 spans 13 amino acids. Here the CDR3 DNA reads TGTGCCAGCAGACCGGCGGGGGCCTACGAGCAGTACTTC. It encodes CASRPAGAYEQYF.

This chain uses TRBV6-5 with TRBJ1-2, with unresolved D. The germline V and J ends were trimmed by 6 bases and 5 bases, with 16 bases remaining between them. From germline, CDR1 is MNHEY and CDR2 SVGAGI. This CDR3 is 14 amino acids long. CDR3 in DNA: TGTGCCAGCAGCGTGACACGGCTCGCATATGGCTACACCTTC. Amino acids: CASSVTRLAYGYTF.

Written as DNA, the CDR3 is TGTGCCAGCAGCCCCGGGACTAGCGGGATATATGAGCAGTTCTTC. It codes for CASSPGTSGIYEQFF. The chain joins TRBV7-6 to TRBJ2-1, with TRBD2 identical over 13 bases. Germline CDR1 and CDR2: SGHVS and FNYEAQ. The V and J ends lost 5 bases and 8 bases, in that order; junction bases with no gene match: 6. The CDR3 sequence is 15 residues long.

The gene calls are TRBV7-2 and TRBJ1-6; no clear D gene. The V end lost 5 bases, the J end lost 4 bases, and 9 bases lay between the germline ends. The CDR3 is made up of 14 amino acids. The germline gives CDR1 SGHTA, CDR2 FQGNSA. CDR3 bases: TGTGCCAGCAGCAGACTTAATTATAATTCACCCCTCCACTTT. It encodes CASSRLNYNSPLHF.

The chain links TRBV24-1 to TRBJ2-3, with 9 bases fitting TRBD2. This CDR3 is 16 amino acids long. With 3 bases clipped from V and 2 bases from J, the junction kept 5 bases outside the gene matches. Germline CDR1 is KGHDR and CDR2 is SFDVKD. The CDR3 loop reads CATSDRAGGDTDTQYF. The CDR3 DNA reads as TGTGCCACCAGTGATAGGGCGGGAGGGGACACAGATACGCAGTATTTT.

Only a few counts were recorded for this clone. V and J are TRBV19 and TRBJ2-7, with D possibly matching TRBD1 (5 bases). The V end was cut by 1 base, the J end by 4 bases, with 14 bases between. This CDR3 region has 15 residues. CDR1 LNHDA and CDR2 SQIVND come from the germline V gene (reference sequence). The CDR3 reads CASSIGSQGIYEQYF. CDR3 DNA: TGTGCCAGTAGTATAGGTAGTCAGGGCATATACGAGCAGTACTTC.

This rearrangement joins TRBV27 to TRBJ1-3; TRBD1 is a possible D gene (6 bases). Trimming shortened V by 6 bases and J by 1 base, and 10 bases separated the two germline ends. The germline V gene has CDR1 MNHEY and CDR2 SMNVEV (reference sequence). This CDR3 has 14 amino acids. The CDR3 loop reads CASSRGQSGNTIYF. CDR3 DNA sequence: TGTGCCAGCAGCCGCGGACAGTCTGGAAACACCATATATTTT.

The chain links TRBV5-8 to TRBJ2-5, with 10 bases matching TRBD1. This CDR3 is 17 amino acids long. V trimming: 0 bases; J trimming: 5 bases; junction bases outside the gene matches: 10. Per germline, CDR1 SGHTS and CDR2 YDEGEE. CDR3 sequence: CASSLGQGAHLRETQYF. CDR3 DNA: TGTGCCAGCAGCTTGGGACAGGGGGCTCACCTTCGGGAGACCCAGTACTTC.

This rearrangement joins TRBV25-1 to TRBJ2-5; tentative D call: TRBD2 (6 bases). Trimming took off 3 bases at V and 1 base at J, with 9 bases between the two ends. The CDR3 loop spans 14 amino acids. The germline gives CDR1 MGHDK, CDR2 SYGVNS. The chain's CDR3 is CASSEQTSQETQYF. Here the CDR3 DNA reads TGTGCCAGCAGTGAGCAGACTAGCCAAGAGACCCAGTACTTC.

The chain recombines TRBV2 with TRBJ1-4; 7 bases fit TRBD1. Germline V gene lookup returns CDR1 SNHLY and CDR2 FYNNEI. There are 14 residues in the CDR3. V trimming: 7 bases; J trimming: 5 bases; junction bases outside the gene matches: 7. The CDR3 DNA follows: TGTGCCAGCAATTCACCGGGACAGAATGAAAAACTGTTTTTT. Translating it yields CASNSPGQNEKLFF.

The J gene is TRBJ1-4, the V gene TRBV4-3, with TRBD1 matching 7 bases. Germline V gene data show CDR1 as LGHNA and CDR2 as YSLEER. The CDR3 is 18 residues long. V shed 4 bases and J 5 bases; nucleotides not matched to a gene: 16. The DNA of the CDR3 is TGCGCCAGCAGCCGTCAACAGGGGATCAATAGCCTAAATGAAAAACTGTTTTTT. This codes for CASSRQQGINSLNEKLFF.

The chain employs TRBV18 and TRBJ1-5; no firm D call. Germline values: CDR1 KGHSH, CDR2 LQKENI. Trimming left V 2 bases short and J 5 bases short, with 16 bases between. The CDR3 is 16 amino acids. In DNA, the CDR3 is TGTGCCAGCTCACCAATCGGTCAGTTAGGAGATCAGCCCCAGCATTTT. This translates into CASSPIGQLGDQPQHF.

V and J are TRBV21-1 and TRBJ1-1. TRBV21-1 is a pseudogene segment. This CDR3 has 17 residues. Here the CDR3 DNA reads TGTGCCAGCAGCTTACGGGACCCCGGGAGTTTGAACACTGAAGCTTTCTTT. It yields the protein CASSLRDPGSLNTEAFF.

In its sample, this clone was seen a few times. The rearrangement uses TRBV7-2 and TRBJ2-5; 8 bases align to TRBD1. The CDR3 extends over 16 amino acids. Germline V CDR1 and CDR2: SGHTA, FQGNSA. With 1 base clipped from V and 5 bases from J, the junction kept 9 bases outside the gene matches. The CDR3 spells CASSLGDRPPFETQYF. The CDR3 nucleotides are TGTGCCAGCAGCTTAGGGGACAGGCCACCTTTCGAGACCCAGTACTTC.

CDR3 nucleotide sequence: TGTGCCAGCAGCTTAAAGGCTAGCGGCGAGCAGTACTTC. It translates to CASSLKASGEQYF. V usage is TRBV7-3 and J usage is TRBJ2-7; TRBD2 matches at 7 bases. Germline V CDR1 and CDR2: SGHTA, FQGTGA. This CDR3 region has 13 residues. J was trimmed by 6 bases and V by 1 base; bases with no gene match: 3.

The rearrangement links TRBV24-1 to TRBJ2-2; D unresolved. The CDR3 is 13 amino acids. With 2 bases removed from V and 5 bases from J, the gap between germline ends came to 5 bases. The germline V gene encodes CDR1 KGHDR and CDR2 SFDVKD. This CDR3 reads CATSDWATGELFF. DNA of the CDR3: TGTGCCACCAGTGATTGGGCGACCGGGGAGCTGTTTTTT.

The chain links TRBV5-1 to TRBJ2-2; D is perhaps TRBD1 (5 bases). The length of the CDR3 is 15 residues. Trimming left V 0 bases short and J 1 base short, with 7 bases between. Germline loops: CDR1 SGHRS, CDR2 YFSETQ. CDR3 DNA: TGCGCCAGCAGCTTGGTTCAGGGGAACACCGGGGAGCTGTTTTTT. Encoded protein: CASSLVQGNTGELFF.

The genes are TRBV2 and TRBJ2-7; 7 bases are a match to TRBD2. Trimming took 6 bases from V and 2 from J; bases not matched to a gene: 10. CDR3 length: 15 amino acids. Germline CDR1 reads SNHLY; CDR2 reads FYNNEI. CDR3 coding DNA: TGTGCCAGCAGCCCCGGACTAGGTGGGACCTACGAGCAGTACTTC. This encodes CASSPGLGGTYEQYF.

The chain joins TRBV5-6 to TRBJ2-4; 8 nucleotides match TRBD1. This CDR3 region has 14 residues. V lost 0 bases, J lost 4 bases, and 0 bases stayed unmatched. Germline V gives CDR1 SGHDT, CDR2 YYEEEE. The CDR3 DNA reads TGTGCCAGCAGCTTGGGGACAGGGAAAAACATTCAGTACTTC. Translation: CASSLGTGKNIQYF.

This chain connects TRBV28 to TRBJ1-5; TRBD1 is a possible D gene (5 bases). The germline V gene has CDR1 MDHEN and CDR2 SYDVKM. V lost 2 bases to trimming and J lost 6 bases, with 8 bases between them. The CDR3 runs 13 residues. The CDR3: CASSLGGFQPQHF. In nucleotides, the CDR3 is TGTGCCAGCAGTTTAGGGGGGTTTCAGCCCCAGCATTTT.

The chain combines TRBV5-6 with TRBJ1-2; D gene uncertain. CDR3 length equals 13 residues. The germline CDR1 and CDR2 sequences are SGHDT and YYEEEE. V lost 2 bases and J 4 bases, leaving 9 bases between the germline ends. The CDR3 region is CASSLEGRYGYTF. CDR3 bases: TGTGCCAGCAGCTTAGAGGGTCGCTATGGCTACACCTTC.

CDR3 bases: TGTGCCAGCAGTGATTGGGGGCCTGGGAATCAGCCCCAGCATTTT. Translating gives CASSDWGPGNQPQHF. V and J are TRBV6-1 and TRBJ1-5; TRBD1 is a possible D gene (6 bases). This CDR3 spans 15 amino acids. The germline V and J ends were trimmed by 3 bases and 4 bases, with 13 bases remaining between them. Looked up from germline, CDR1 is MNHNS and CDR2 is SASEGT.

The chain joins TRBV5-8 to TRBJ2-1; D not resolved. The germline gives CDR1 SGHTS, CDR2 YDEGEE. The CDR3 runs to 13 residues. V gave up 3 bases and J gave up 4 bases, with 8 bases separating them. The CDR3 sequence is CASSSRTYNEQFF. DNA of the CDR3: TGTGCCAGCAGCTCACGTACTTACAATGAGCAGTTCTTC.

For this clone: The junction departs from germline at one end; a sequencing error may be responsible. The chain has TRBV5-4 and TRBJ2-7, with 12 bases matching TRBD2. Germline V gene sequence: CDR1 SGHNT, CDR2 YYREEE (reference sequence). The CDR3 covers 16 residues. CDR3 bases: TGTGCCAGCAGCTTCCCGGGACTAGCGGGCCCCCAGACGGAGGGCTTC. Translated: CASSFPGLAGPQTEGF.

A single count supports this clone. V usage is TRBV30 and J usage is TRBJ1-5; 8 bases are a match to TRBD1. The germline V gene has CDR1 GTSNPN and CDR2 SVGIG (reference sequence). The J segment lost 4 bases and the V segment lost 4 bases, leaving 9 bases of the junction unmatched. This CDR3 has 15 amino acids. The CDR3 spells CAWNFGQGVNQPQHF. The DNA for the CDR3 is TGTGCCTGGAACTTTGGACAGGGTGTAAATCAGCCCCAGCATTTT. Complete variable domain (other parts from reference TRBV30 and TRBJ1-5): SQTIHQWPATLVQPVGSPLSLECTVEGTSNPNLYWYRQAAGRGLQLLFYSVGIGQISSEVPQNLSASRPQDRQFILSSKKLLLSDSGFYLCAWNFGQGVNQPQHFGDGTRLSIL.

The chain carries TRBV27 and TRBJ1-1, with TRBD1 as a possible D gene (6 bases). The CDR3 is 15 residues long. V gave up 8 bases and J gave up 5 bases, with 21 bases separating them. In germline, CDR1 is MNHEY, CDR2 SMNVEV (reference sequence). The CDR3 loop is CASHKTGGRWTEAFF. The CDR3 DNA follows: TGTGCCAGCCACAAAACGGGGGGCCGATGGACTGAAGCTTTCTTT.

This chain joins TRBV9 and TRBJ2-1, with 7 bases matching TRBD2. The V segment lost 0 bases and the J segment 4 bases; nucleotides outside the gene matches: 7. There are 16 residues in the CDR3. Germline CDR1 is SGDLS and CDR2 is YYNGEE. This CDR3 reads CASSVVGGSSYNEQFF. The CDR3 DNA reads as TGTGCCAGCAGCGTAGTTGGCGGGAGCTCATACAATGAGCAGTTCTTC. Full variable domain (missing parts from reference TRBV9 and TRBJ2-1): DSGVTQTPKHLITATGQRVTLRCSPRSGDLSVYWYQQSLDQGLQFLIQYYNGEERAKGNILERFSAQQFPDLHSELNLSSLELGDSALYFCASSVVGGSSYNEQFFGPGTRLTVL.

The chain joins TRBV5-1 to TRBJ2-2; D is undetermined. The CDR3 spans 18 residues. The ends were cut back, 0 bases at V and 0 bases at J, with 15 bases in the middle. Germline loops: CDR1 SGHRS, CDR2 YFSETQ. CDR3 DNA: TGCGCCAGCAGCTTGGCCCCGCCCACGCGTCCGAACACCGGGGAGCTGTTTTTT. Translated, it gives CASSLAPPTRPNTGELFF.